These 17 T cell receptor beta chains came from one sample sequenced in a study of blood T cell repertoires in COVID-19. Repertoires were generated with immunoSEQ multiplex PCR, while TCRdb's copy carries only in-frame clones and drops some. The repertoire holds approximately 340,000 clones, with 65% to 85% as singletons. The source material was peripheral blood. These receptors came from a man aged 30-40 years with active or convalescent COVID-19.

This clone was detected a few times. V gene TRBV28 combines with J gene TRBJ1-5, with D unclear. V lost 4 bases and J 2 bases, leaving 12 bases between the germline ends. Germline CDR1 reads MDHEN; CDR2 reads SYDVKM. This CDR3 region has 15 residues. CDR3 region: CASSSVVGGNQPQHF. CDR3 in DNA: TGTGCCAGCAGTTCGGTGGTCGGGGGCAATCAGCCCCAGCATTTT.

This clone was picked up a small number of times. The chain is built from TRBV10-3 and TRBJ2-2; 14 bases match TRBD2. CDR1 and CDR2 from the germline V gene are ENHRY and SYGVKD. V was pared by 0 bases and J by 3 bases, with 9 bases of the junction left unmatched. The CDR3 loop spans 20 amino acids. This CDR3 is CAISESRRGLAGVYTGELFF. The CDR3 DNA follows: TGTGCCATCAGTGAGTCCCGGAGGGGACTAGCGGGGGTTTACACCGGGGAGCTGTTTTTT.

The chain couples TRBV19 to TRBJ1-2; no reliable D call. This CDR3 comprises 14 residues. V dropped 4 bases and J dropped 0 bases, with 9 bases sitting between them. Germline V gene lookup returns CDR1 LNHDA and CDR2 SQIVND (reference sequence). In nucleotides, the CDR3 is TGTGCCAGTAGTAAGCCTCAGGCTAACTATGGCTACACCTTC. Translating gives CASSKPQANYGYTF.

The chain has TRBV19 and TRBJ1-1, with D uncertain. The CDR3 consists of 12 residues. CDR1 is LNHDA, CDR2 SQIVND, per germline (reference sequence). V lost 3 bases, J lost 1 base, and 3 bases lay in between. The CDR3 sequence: CASSIRNTEAFF. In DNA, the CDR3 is TGTGCCAGTAGTATCCGGAACACTGAAGCTTTCTTT.

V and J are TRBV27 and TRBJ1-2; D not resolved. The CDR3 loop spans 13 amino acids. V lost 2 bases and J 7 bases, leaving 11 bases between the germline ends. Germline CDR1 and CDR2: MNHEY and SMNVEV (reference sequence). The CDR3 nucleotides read TGTGCCAGCAGTTTAGGCCTCGCAAGTGGCTACACCTTC. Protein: CASSLGLASGYTF.

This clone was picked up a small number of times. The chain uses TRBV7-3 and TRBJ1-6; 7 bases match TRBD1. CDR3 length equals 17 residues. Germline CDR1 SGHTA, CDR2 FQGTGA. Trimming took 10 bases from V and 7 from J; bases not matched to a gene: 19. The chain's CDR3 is CATHERRQGLRNSPLHF. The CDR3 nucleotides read TGTGCCACCCATGAAAGACGACAGGGACTCCGGAATTCACCCCTCCACTTT.

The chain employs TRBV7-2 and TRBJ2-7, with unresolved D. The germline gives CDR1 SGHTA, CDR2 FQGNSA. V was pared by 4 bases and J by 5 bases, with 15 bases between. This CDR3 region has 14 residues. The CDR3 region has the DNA TGTGCCAGCAGCTCCACCGGGTCAAACGACGAGCAGTACTTC. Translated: CASSSTGSNDEQYF.

As DNA, the CDR3 is TGTGCCAGCAGCCGAGGGACAGGCAATCAGCCCCAGCATTTT. As protein: CASSRGTGNQPQHF. The chain has TRBV7-6 and TRBJ1-5; 7 bases match TRBD1. CDR3 length equals 14 residues. Germline CDR1 is SGHVS and CDR2 is FNYEAQ. V lost 5 bases, J lost 2 bases, and 3 bases stayed unmatched.

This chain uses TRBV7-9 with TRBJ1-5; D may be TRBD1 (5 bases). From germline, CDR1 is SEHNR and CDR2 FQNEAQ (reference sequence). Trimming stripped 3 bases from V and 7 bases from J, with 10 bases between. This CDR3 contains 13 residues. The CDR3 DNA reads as TGTGCCAGCAGCTTGGAGGGGCACCAGCCCCAGCATTTT. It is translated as CASSLEGHQPQHF.

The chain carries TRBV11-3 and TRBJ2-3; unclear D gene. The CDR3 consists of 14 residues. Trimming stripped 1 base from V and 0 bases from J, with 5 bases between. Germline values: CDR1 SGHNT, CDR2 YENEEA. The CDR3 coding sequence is TGTGCCAGCAGCTTAGTCTCTAGCACAGATACGCAGTATTTT. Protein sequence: CASSLVSSTDTQYF.

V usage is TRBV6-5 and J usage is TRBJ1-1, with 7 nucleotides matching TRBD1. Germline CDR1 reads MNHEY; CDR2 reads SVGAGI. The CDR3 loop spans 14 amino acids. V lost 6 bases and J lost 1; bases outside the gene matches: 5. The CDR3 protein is CASSTWDRNTEAFF. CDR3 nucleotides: TGTGCCAGCAGCACGTGGGACAGGAACACTGAAGCTTTCTTT.

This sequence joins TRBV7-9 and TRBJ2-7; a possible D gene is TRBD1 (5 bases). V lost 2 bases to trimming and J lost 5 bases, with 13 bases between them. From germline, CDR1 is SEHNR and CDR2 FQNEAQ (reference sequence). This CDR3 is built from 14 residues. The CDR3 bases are TGTGCCAGCAGCTTATTATCAGGGTCCCACGAGCAGTACTTC. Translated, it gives CASSLLSGSHEQYF.

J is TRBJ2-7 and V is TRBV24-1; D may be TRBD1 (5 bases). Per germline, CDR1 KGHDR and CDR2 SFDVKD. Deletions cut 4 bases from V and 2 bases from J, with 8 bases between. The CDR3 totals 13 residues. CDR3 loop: CATSEGRPYEQYF. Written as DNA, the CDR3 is TGTGCCACCAGTGAGGGGCGGCCCTACGAGCAGTACTTC.

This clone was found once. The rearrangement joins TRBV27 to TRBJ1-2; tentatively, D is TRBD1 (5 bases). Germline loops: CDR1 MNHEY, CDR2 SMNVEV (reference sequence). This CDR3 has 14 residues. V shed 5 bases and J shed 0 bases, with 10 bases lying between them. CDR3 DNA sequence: TGTGCCAGCAGTATCAGGGCGGCTAACTATGGCTACACCTTC. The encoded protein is CASSIRAANYGYTF.

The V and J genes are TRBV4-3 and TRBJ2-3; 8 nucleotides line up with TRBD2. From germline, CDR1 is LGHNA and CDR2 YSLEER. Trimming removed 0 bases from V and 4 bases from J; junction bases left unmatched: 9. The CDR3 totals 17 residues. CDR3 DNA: TGCGCCAGCAGCCAAGACCCCCCAGCGGGAGCGGCAGATACGCAGTATTTT. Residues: CASSQDPPAGAADTQYF.

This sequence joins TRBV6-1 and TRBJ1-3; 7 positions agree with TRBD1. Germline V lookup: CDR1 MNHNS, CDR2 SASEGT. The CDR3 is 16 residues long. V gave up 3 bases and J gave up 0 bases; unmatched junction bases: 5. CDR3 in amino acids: CASSDWTGTSGNTIYF. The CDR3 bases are TGTGCCAGCAGTGACTGGACAGGCACCTCTGGAAACACCATATATTTT.

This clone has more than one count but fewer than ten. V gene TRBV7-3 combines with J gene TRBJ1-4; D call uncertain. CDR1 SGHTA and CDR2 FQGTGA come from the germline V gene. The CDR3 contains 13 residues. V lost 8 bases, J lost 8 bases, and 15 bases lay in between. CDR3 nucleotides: TGTGCCAGCTCCCGAAATGCGGGGGAAAAACTGTTTTTT. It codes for CASSRNAGEKLFF.